This TCR beta chain was retrieved from a study of blood T cell repertoires in COVID-19. This CDR3 comprises 15 residues. Germline V gene lookup returns CDR1 MNHEY and CDR2 SMNVEV (reference sequence). Trimming removed 5 bases at V and 0 bases at J, with 13 bases between. Assay: immunoSEQ multiplex PCR; the TCRdb copy retains only in-frame clones and omits some. Among around 62,000 clones listed, under 95% were seen once. This receptor was taken from a man aged 70-80 years with active COVID-19. Sequenced sample: peripheral blood. This chain uses TRBV27 with TRBJ1-1; no definite D call. CDR3 in DNA: TGTGCCAGCAGTAAGCACAGAGAAGTGAACACTGAAGCTTTCTTT. This translates into CASSKHREVNTEAFF.